The entry below describes one T cell receptor beta chain. Its antigen is not known. The data are from a study of T cells in Graves' hyperthyroidism and ophthalmopathy. TCR beta CDR3 sequences were amplified from RNA transcripts. First-round RT-PCR of the TCR CDR3 relied on the HTBI primer set. TCRdb analysed the multiplex PCR reads with MiXCR anew, one entry per CDR3 protein. The data contain 200,000 or so distinct CDR3 sequences, roughly a sixth of them singletons. Diagnosis relied on clinical symptoms, serum thyroxine and TRAb, thyroid ultrasound and orbital computed tomography. This sample holds PBMCs from roughly 10 ml fresh peripheral blood. Study-level findings and limits: Among thyroid clonotypes expanded above 0.001, most also appeared in blood. The model identified upcoming ophthalmopathy a median around 7.1 months ahead of onset.

V shed 5 bases, J shed 6 bases, and the junction held 4 bases outside the gene matches. Looked up from germline, CDR1 is DFQATT and CDR2 is SNEGSKA (reference sequence). The CDR3 runs to 14 residues. This sequence originates from a woman aged 50 to 60 with Graves' hyperthyroidism. Sequencing input: blood. The gene calls are TRBV20-1 and TRBJ2-1; 13 bases line up with TRBD2. CDR3 DNA sequence: TGCAGTGCTTCCGGGACTAGCGGGGTCAATGAGCAGTTCTTC. This gives the protein CSASGTSGVNEQFF.